A selection of T cell receptor beta chains follows, all from one sample in a study of blood T cell dynamics during melanoma immunotherapy. TCRdb keeps only in-frame clones here, not all; method: immunoSEQ multiplex PCR. Of roughly 29,000 clones detected, roughly 83% appear once; the ten largest clones hold about a tenth. The specimen was blood, collected from a patient treated with checkpoint blockade. The receptors shown here come from a human donor with melanoma. Each CDR3 is given with its conserved first and last residue. A D gene is named only where the DNA matches it firmly. Only some rows state a clone size, as once, few, many or a class for expanded clones.

j_call,v_call,d_call,clone_size,cdr3_nt,cdr3_aa
TRBJ2-2,TRBV12-5,.,.,TGTGCTAGTGGCCCGCCTGACCCGGGTTCCCCCTTTAGTGGGACCGGGGAGCTGTTTTTT,CASGPPDPGSPFSGTGELFF
TRBJ1-2,TRBV30,.,.,TGTGCCTGGAGTCCGGGGGGCCTCTCCGGCTACACCTTC,CAWSPGGLSGYTF
TRBJ1-3,TRBV11-2,.,few,TGTGCCAGCAGCTTGGGGACGTGGTTTGGAAACACCATATATTTT,CASSLGTWFGNTIYF
TRBJ2-1,TRBV6-6,TRBD1,few,TGTGCCAGCAGCCCGGGACAGATTCACAATGAGCAGTTCTTC,CASSPGQIHNEQFF
TRBJ1-4,TRBV5-8,.,.,TGTGCCAGCAGCTGGGACCGGAGGGGCGAAAAACTGTTTTTT,CASSWDRRGEKLFF
TRBJ1-2,TRBV7-6,.,.,TGTGCCAGCAGCGCCCTTACAGTGATCCCAGATGGCTACACCTTC,CASSALTVIPDGYTF
TRBJ1-5,TRBV4-2,.,medium-sized,TGTGCCAGCAGCCCCAGTAAGGGCTCCAATCAGCCCCAGCATTTT,CASSPSKGSNQPQHF
TRBJ1-2,TRBV29-1,.,.,TGCAGCGTTGAAAGATCAGGCTATGGCTACACCTTC,CSVERSGYGYTF
TRBJ1-2,TRBV25-1,TRBD1,.,TGTGCCAGCAGAGACAGGGGAGCGGATGGCTACACCTTC,CASRDRGADGYTF
TRBJ2-7,TRBV9,.,.,TGTGCCAGCAGCTCCGGTTGGGGGGACGAGCAGTACTTC,CASSSGWGDEQYF
TRBJ2-7,TRBV4-1,.,.,TGCGCCAGCAGCCTATCTGACATACTCTCCTACGAGCAGTACTTC,CASSLSDILSYEQYF
TRBJ2-1,TRBV5-8,.,.,TGTGCCAGCAGCTTGGGGACGGCTTTTTACAATGAGCAGTTCTTC,CASSLGTAFYNEQFF
TRBJ1-6,TRBV30,.,.,TGTGCCTGGGAGAATAATTCACCCCTCCACTTT,CAWENNSPLHF
TRBJ1-2,TRBV6-1,.,.,TGTGCCAGCAGGGACGGGGTGTGGTCTGGCTACACCTTC,CASRDGVWSGYTF
TRBJ2-7,TRBV4-1,.,.,TGCGCCAGCAGCCAGGCTACAGCAGGAGTGCACGTCCTCTACGAGCAGTACTTC,CASSQATAGVHVLYEQYF
TRBJ1-3,TRBV6-1,.,.,TGTGCCAGCAGTGAGGGAGGGTCTGGAAACACCATATATTTT,CASSEGGSGNTIYF
TRBJ2-7,TRBV18,.,few,TGTGCCAGCTCACCACCCGGCAGGGCTGACCCCTACGAGCAGTACTTC,CASSPPGRADPYEQYF
TRBJ1-2,TRBV7-9,.,.,TGTGCTACCCTGCCGGACTATGGCTACACCTTC,CATLPDYGYTF
TRBJ2-3,TRBV28,TRBD2,.,TGTGCCAGCAGTCCCCGGACTAGCGGGATCCCAGATACGCAGTATTTT,CASSPRTSGIPDTQYF
TRBJ1-2,TRBV5-5,.,.,TGTGCCAGCAGCTTTGCACCCCGAGGCTATGGCTACACCTTC,CASSFAPRGYGYTF
TRBJ2-2,TRBV7-9,TRBD2,.,TGTGCCAGCAGCTCCCGAATAGCGGGAGGAAACGCCGGGGAGCTGTTTTTT,CASSSRIAGGNAGELFF
TRBJ2-1,TRBV10-3,TRBD1,.,TGTGCCATCAGCGAGCGAGGGGGACAGGGTCAATTGTACAATGAGCAGTTCTTC,CAISERGGQGQLYNEQFF
TRBJ1-2,TRBV7-2,.,.,TGTGCCAGCAGCCCAGATGCCAATTCAATCTATGGCTACACCTTC,CASSPDANSIYGYTF
TRBJ2-5,TRBV7-2,.,.,TGTGCCAGCAGCTTAGGACACATTCCTGTTCTAGAGACCCAGTACTTC,CASSLGHIPVLETQYF
TRBJ1-1,TRBV5-1,.,few,TGCGCCAGCAGCTTTGAATTGAGGACCGAAGCTTTCTTT,CASSFELRTEAFF
TRBJ1-6,TRBV6-1,.,few,TGTGCCAGCAGTGAGCCGGGACACGTTAATTCACCCCTCCACTTT,CASSEPGHVNSPLHF
TRBJ2-3,TRBV13,TRBD2,.,TGTGCCAGCAGCTTTGTGCGGGAGGGCCACGGTACGCAGTATTTT,CASSFVREGHGTQYF
TRBJ2-4,TRBV6-1,.,.,TGTGCCAGCAGCACCGGGAAGGGGGGCAAAAACATTCAGTACTTC,CASSTGKGGKNIQYF
TRBJ2-5,TRBV4-2,TRBD1,.,TGTGCCAGCAGCCTACCGGGACAGCAAGAGACCCAGTACTTC,CASSLPGQQETQYF
TRBJ2-2,TRBV5-5,.,.,TGTGCCAGCCACCCAGTCCCCTCGGACACCGGGGAGCTGTTTTTT,CASHPVPSDTGELFF
TRBJ2-5,TRBV28,TRBD1,.,TGTGCCAGCAGCCCCGGGACAGGGGGCCAAGAGACCCAGTACTTC,CASSPGTGGQETQYF
TRBJ2-7,TRBV27,TRBD2,.,TGTGCCAGCAGTTTTAGGCGGGGGAGCTCCTACGAGCAGTACTTC,CASSFRRGSSYEQYF
TRBJ1-4,TRBV7-9,TRBD1,.,TGTGCCAGCAGTACCGGGACAGTGAATGAAAAACTGTTTTTT,CASSTGTVNEKLFF
TRBJ2-1,TRBV27,.,.,TGTGCCAGCCGGACTGTTGGGGGGGAGCAGTTCTTC,CASRTVGGEQFF
TRBJ2-1,TRBV7-8,.,.,TGTGCCAGCAGCTTAGGGGTAGCGAATGAGCAGTTCTTC,CASSLGVANEQFF
TRBJ2-5,TRBV2,TRBD2,.,TGTGCCAGCACCCTCGCAAGGACGCGGGAGCAGTACTTC,CASTLARTREQYF
TRBJ1-1,TRBV12-2,.,.,TGTGCAAGTCGCTTAGCGCAGGGGTTAGACACTGAAGCTTTCTTT,CASRLAQGLDTEAFF
TRBJ1-2,TRBV9,.,once,TGTGCCAGCAGCGTAGGCGCAGGTTCCAGAGGGATGCGTGGCTACACCTTC,CASSVGAGSRGMRGYTF
TRBJ2-7,TRBV9,.,.,TGTGCCAGCAGCGTAGAGTCGGGGGCAGTGAACGAGCAGTACTTC,CASSVESGAVNEQYF
TRBJ1-2,TRBV7-9,.,.,TGTGCCAGCAGTCCCCCGAGGGACCACTATGGCTACACCTTC,CASSPPRDHYGYTF
TRBJ1-3,TRBV5-3,TRBD1,.,TGTGCCAGAAGAAACCCCGACAGGGGTAACTCTGGAAACACCATATATTTT,CARRNPDRGNSGNTIYF
TRBJ2-1,TRBV11-3,TRBD1,once,TGTGCCAGCAGCTCGGACAGGTTCAATGAGCAGTTCTTC,CASSSDRFNEQFF
TRBJ2-5,TRBV2,.,.,TGTGCCAGCAGTGATGTACGGTGGACCCAGTACTTC,CASSDVRWTQYF
TRBJ1-2,TRBV5-6,.,.,TGTGCCAGCAGCTTCGGCAGGGCCCCCTATGGCTACACCTTC,CASSFGRAPYGYTF
TRBJ1-5,TRBV19,.,medium-sized,TGTGCCAGTAGTGTAGGGGCCCTGGGGCCCCAGCATTTT,CASSVGALGPQHF
TRBJ2-3,TRBV19,.,.,TGTGCCAGTAGTATAGCGGGAGTTGAGACAGATACGCAGTATTTT,CASSIAGVETDTQYF
TRBJ2-5,TRBV7-2,TRBD2,.,TGTGCCAGCAGCTCGGGACTAGCGGGAGGGTTGCTACAAGAGACCCAGTACTTC,CASSSGLAGGLLQETQYF
TRBJ2-2,TRBV27,.,.,TGTGCCAGCAGTTTAGTTGCTTCCGGGGAGCTGTTTTTT,CASSLVASGELFF
TRBJ2-7,TRBV6-1,.,.,TGTGCCAGCAGTGAATTGCCTACGCGGGTAACCTACGAGCAGTACTTC,CASSELPTRVTYEQYF
TRBJ1-1,TRBV5-6,.,.,TGTGCCAGCAGCGCCAATTACGACCCGGGAGCTTTCTTT,CASSANYDPGAFF
TRBJ2-5,TRBV6-5,.,.,TGTGCCAGCATGGAGGATCGGGAGACCCAGTACTTC,CASMEDRETQYF